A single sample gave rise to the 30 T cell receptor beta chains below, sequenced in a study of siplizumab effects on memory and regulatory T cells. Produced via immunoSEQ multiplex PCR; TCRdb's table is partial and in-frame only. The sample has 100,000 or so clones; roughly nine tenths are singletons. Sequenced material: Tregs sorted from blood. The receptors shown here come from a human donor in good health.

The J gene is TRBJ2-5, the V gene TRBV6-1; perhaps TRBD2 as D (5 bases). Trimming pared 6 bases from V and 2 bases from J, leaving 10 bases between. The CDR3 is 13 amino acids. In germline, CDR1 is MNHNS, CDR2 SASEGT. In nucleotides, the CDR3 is TGTGCCAGCAGCCCCCGGGGACAAGAGACCCAGTACTTC. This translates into CASSPRGQETQYF.

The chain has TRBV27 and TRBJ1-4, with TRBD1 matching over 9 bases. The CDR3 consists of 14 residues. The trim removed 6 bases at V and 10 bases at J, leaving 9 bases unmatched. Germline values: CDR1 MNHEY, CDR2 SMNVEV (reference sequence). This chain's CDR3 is CASSPDRGVGKLFF. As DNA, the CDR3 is TGTGCCAGCAGCCCTGACAGGGGGGTTGGAAAACTGTTTTTT.

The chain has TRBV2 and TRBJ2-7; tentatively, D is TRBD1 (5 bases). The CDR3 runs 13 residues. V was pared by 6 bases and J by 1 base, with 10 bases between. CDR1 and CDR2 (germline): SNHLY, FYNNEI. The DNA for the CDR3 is TGTGCCAGCAGCCTTCAGGGATCCTACGAGCAGTACTTC. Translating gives CASSLQGSYEQYF.

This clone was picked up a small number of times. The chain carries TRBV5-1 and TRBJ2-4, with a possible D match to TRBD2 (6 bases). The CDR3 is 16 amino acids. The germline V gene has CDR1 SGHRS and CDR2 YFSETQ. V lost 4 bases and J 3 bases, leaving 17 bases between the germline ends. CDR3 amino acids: CASSPREPNGKNIQYF. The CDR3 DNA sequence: TGCGCCAGCAGCCCCCGGGAGCCGAACGGCAAAAACATTCAGTACTTC.

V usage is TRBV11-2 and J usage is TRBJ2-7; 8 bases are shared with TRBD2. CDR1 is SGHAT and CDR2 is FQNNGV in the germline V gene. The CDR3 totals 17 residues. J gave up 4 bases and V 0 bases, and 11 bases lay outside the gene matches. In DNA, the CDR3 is TGTGCCAGCAGCTTAGATTTAAGCGGGAGACGTGCTTACGAGCAGTACTTC. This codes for CASSLDLSGRRAYEQYF.

The CDR3 here is CASSTYPPPGANVLTF. The CDR3 DNA follows: TGTGCCAGCAGTACTTACCCCCCCCCTGGGGCCAACGTCCTGACTTTC. The chain is built from TRBV6-6 and TRBJ2-6; no clear D gene. CDR3 length: 16 amino acids. Germline V gene sequence: CDR1 MNHNY, CDR2 SVGAGI (reference sequence). Trimming cost V 5 bases and J 2 bases, with 13 bases left between them.

For the CDR3, the DNA is TGTGCCAGCATCATGGGGTATGAGCAGTTCTTC. The encoded protein is CASIMGYEQFF. The rearrangement joins TRBV5-5 to TRBJ2-1; D is unresolved. Germline values: CDR1 SGHKS, CDR2 YYEKEE (reference sequence). With 6 bases removed from V and 8 bases from J, the gap between germline ends came to 9 bases. This CDR3 has 11 residues. Filled out from reference TRBV5-5 and TRBJ2-1, the complete variable domain reads DAGVTQSPTHLIKTRGQQVTLRCSPISGHKSVSWYQQVLGQGPQFIFQYYEKEERGRGNFPDRFSARQFPNYSSELNVNALLLGDSALYLCASIMGYEQFFGPGTRLTVL.

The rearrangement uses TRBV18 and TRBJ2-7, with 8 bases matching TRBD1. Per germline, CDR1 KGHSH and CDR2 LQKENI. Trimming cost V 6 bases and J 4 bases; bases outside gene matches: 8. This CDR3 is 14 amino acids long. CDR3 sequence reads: CASSPSRTGYEQYF. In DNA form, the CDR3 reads TGTGCCAGCTCTCCAAGTAGGACAGGGTACGAGCAGTACTTC.

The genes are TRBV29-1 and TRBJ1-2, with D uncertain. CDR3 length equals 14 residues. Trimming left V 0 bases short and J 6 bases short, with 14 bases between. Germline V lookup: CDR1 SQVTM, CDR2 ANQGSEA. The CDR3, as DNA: TGCAGCGTTGAAGATTATCCAGCCACTAATGGCTACACCTTC. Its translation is CSVEDYPATNGYTF.

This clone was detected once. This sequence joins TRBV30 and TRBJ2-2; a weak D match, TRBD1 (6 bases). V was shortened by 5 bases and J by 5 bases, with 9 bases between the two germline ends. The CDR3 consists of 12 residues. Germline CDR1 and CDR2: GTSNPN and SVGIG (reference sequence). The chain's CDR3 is CAWGTLTGELFF. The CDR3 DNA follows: TGTGCCTGGGGGACACTTACCGGGGAGCTGTTTTTT.

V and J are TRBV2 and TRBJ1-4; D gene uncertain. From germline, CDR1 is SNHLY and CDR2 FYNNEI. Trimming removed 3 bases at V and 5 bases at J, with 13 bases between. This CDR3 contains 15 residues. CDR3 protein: CASSDLLGGNEKLFF. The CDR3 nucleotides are TGTGCCAGCAGTGACCTCTTGGGAGGGAATGAAAAACTGTTTTTT.

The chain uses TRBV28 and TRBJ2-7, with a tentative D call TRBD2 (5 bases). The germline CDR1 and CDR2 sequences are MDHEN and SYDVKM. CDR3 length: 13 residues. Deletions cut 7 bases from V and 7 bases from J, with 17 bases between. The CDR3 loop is CASIESGREEQYF. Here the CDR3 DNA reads TGTGCCAGCATTGAGAGCGGCCGGGAAGAGCAGTACTTC. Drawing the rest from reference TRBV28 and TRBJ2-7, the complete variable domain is DVKVTQSSRYLVKRTGEKVFLECVQDMDHENMFWYRQDPGLGLRLIYFSYDVKMKEKGDIPEGYSVSREKKERFSLILESASTNQTSMYLCASIESGREEQYFGPGTRLTVT.

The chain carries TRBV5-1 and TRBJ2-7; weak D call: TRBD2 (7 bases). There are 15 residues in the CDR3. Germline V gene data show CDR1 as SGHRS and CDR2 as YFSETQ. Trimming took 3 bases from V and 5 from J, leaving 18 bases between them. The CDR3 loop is CASSSGGTPSHEQYF. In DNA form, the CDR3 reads TGCGCCAGCAGCTCCGGGGGGACACCGTCCCACGAGCAGTACTTC.

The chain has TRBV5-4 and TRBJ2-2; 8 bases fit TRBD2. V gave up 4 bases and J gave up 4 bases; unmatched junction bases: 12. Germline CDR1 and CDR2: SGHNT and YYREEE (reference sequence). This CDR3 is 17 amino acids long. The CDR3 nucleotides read TGTGCCAGCAGCCCCGGTAGGCGGGAGGCGGGCACCGGGGAGCTGTTTTTT. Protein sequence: CASSPGRREAGTGELFF.

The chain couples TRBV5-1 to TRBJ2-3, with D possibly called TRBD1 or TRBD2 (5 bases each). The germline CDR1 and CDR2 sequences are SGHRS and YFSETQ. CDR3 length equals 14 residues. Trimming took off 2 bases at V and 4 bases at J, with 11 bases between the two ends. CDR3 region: CASSFRQGADTQYF. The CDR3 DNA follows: TGCGCCAGCAGCTTCAGGCAGGGAGCAGATACGCAGTATTTT.

The DNA of the CDR3 is TGTGCCAGTAGACCCAGCGGGACGGGTCCGAGCACAGATACGCAGTATTTT. This gives the protein CASRPSGTGPSTDTQYF. The chain combines TRBV19 with TRBJ2-3, with 7 positions matching TRBD2. The CDR3 sequence is 17 residues long. The V and J ends lost 6 bases and 0 bases, in that order; junction bases with no gene match: 12. The germline CDR1 and CDR2 sequences are LNHDA and SQIVND (reference sequence).

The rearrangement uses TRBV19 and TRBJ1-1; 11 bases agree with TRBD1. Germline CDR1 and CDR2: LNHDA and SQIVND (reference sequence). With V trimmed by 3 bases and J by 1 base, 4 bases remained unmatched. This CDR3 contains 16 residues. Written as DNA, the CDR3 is TGTGCCAGTAGTATTCGGGACAGGGGGGGGAACACTGAAGCTTTCTTT. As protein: CASSIRDRGGNTEAFF. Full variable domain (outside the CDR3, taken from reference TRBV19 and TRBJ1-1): DGGITQSPKYLFRKEGQNVTLSCEQNLNHDAMYWYRQDPGQGLRLIYYSQIVNDFQKGDIAEGYSVSREKKESFPLTVTSAQKNPTAFYLCASSIRDRGGNTEAFFGQGTRLTVV.

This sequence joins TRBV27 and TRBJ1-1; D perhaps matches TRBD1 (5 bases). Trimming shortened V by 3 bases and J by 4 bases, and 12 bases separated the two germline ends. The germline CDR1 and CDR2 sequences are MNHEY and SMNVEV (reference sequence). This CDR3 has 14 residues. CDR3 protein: CASSFSGPFTEAFF. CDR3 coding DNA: TGTGCCAGCAGTTTTTCGGGACCTTTCACTGAAGCTTTCTTT.

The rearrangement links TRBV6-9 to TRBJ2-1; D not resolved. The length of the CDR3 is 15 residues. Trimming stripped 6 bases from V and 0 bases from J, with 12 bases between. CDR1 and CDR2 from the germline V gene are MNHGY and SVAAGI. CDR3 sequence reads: CASRSPPSSYNEQFF. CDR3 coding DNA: TGTGCCAGCAGGTCGCCGCCATCCTCCTACAATGAGCAGTTCTTC.

The CDR3 nucleotides read TGTGCCACTTCGACAGGGGGTTCTTCCTACGACGAGCAGTACTTC. This sequence encodes CATSTGGSSYDEQYF. V gene TRBV10-3 combines with J gene TRBJ2-7, with TRBD1 matching over 9 bases. Per the germline V gene, CDR1 is ENHRY and CDR2 is SYGVKD. With 10 bases clipped from V and 5 bases from J, the junction kept 15 bases outside the gene matches. This CDR3 has 15 residues.

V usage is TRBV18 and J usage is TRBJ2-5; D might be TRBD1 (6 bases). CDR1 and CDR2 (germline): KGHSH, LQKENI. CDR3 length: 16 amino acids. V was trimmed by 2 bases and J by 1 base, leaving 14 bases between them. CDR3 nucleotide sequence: TGTGCCAGCTCACCAATTTATTCAGGGGCCCAAGAGACCCAGTACTTC. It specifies CASSPIYSGAQETQYF.

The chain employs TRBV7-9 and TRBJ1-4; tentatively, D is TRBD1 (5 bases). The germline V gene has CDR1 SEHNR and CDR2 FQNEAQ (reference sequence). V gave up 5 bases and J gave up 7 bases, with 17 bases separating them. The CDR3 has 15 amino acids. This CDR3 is CASSAGLGGGEKLFF. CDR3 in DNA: TGTGCCAGCAGCGCGGGACTGGGGGGTGGTGAAAAACTGTTTTTT.

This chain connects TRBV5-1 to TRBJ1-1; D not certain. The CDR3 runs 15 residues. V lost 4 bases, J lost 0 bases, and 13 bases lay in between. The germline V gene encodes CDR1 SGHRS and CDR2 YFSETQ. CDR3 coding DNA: TGCGCCAGCAGCACCCAGGTGGAGGTGAACACTGAAGCTTTCTTT. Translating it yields CASSTQVEVNTEAFF.

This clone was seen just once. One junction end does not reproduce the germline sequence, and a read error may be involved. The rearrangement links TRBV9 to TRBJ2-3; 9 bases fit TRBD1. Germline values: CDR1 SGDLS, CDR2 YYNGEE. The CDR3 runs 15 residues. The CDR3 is CAGSPRDRERDTQYF. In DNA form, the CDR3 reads TGTGCCGGCAGCCCCCGGGACAGGGAAAGGGATACGCAGTATTTT.

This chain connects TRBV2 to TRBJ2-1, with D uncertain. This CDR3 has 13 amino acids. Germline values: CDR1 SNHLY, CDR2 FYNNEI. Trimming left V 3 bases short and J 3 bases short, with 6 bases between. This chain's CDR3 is CASSDGYYNEQFF. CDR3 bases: TGTGCCAGCAGTGACGGCTACTACAATGAGCAGTTCTTC.

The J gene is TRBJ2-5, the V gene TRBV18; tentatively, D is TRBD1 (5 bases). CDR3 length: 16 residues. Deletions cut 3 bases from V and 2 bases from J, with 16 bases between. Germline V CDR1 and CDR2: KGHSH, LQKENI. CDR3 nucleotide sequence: TGTGCCAGCTCACCGAGGACAATTGGATCGCAAGAGACCCAGTACTTC. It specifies CASSPRTIGSQETQYF. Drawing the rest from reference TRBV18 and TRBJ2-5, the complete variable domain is NAGVMQNPRHLVRRRGQEARLRCSPMKGHSHVYWYRQLPEEGLKFMVYLQKENIIDESGMPKERFSAEFPKEGPSILRIQQVVRGDSAAYFCASSPRTIGSQETQYFGPGTRLLVL.

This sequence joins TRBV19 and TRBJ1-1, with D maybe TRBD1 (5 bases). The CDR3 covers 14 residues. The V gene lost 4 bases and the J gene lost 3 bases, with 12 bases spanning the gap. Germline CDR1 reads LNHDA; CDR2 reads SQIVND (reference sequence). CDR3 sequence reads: CASSTTGGDTEAFF. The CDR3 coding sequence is TGTGCCAGTAGTACGACGGGGGGGGACACTGAAGCTTTCTTT.

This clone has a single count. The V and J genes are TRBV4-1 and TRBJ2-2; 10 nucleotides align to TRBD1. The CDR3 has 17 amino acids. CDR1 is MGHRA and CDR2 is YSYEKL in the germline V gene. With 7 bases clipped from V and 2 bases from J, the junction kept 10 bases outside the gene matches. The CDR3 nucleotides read TGCGCCAGCACTTATTGGACAGGGGGTCCCAACACCGGGGAGCTGTTTTTT. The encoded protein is CASTYWTGGPNTGELFF.

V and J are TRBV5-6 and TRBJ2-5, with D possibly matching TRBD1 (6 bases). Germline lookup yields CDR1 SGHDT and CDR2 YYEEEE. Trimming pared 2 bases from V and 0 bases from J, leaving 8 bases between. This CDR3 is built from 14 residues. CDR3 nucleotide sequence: TGTGCCAGCAGCTTAGGACAGTACCAAGAGACCCAGTACTTC. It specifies CASSLGQYQETQYF.

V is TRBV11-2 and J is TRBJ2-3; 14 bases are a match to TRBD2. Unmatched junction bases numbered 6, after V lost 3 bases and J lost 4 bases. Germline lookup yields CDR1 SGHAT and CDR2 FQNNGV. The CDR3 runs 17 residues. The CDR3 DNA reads TGTGCCAGCAGCTTTAGACTAGCGGGAGGGCCGGCAGATACGCAGTATTTT. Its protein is CASSFRLAGGPADTQYF.